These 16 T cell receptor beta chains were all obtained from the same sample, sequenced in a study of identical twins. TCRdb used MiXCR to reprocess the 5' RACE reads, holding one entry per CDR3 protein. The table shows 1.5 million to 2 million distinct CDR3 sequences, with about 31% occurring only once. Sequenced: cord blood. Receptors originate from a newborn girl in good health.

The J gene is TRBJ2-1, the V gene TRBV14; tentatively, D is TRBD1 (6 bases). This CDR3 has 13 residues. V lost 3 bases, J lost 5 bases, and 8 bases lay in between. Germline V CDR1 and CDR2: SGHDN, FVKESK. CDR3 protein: CASSQYRDNEQFF. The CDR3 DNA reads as TGTGCCAGCAGCCAGTACAGGGACAATGAGCAGTTCTTC.

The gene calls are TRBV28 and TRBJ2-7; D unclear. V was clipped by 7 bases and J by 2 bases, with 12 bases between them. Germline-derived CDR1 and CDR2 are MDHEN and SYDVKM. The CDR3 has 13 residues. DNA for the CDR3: TGTGCCAGCATTGGCCCAATCACCTACGAGCAGTACTTC. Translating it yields CASIGPITYEQYF.

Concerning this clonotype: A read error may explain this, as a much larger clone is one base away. The CDR3 sequence is CSGRGGDYEQYF. CDR3 DNA sequence: TGCAGCGGACGGGGTGGGGACTACGAGCAGTACTTC. V gene TRBV29-1 combines with J gene TRBJ2-4; tentatively, D is TRBD2 (5 bases). The DNA end favors TRBJ2-7, so the J call may be wrong. From germline, CDR1 is SQVTM and CDR2 ANQGSEA. The CDR3 covers 12 residues.

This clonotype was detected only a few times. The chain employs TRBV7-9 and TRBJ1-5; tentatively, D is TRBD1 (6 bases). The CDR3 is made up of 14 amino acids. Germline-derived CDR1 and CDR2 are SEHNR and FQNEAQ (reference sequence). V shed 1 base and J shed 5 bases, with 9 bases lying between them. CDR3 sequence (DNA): TGTGCCAGCAGCTTAGGACAGGAGTATCAGCCCCAGCATTTT. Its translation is CASSLGQEYQPQHF.

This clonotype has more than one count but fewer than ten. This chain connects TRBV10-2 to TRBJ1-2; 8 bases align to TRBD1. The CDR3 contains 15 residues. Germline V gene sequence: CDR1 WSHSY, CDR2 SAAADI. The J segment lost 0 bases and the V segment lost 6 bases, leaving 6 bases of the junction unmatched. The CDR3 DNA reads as TGCGCCAGCAGGAGCAGGGGGCTGGCTAACTATGGCTACACCTTC. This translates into CASRSRGLANYGYTF.

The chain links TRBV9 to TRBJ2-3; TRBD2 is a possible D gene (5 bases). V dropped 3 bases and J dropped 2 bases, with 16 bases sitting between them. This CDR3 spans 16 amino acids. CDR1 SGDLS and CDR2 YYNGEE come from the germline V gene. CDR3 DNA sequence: TGTGCCAGCAGCGCGCGAGGGATACTCTTCACAGATACGCAGTATTTT. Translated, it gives CASSARGILFTDTQYF.

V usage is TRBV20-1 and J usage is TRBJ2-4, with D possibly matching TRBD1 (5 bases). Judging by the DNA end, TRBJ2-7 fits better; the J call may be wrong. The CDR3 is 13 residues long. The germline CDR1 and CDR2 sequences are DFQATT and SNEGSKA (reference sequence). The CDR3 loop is CSARGTGFGEQYF. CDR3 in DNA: TGCAGTGCTAGAGGAACAGGTTTCGGCGAGCAGTACTTC.

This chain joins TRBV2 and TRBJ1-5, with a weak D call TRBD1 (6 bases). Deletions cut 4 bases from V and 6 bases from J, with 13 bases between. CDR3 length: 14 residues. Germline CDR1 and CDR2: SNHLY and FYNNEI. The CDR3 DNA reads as TGTGCCAGCAGTGGGGGGGCGGTCCTTCAGCCCCAGCATTTT. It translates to CASSGGAVLQPQHF.

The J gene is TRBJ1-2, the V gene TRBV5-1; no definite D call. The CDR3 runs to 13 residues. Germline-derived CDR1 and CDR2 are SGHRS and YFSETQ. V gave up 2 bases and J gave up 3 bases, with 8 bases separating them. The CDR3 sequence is CASSFGSDYGYTF. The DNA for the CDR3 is TGCGCCAGCAGCTTTGGGTCGGACTATGGCTACACCTTC.

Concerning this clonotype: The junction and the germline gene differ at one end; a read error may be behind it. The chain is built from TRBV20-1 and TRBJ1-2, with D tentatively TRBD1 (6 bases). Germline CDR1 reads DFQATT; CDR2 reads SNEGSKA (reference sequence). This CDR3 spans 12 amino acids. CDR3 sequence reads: CIDNTGLGGYTF. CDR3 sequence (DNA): TGTATAGACAATACAGGGTTAGGCGGCTACACCTTC.

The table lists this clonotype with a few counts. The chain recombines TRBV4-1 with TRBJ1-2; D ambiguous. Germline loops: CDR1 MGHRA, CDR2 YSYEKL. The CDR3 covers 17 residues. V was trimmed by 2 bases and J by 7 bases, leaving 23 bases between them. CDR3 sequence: CASSQLVRMGFAVGYTF. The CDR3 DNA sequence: TGCGCCAGCAGCCAACTGGTCCGCATGGGTTTCGCCGTTGGCTACACCTTC.

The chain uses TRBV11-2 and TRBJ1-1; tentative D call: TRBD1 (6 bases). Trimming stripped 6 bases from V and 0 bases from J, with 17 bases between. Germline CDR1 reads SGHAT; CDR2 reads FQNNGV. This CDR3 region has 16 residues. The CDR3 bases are TGTGCCAGCAGACGGACAGCGCCCCTTATGAACACTGAAGCTTTCTTT. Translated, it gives CASRRTAPLMNTEAFF.

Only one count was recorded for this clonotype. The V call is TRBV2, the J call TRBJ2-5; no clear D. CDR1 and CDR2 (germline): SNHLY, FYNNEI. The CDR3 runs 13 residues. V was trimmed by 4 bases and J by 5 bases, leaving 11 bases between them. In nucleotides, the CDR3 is TGTGCCAGCAGTGTAGGGCCAAGGGAGACCCAGTACTTC. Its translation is CASSVGPRETQYF.

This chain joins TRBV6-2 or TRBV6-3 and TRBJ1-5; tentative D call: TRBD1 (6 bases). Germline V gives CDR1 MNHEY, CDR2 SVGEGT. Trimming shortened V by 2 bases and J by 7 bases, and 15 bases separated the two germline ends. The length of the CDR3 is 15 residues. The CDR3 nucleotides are TGTGCCAGCAGTTACGAAGTGGGGGCTAGCCAGCCCCAGCATTTT. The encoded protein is CASSYEVGASQPQHF.

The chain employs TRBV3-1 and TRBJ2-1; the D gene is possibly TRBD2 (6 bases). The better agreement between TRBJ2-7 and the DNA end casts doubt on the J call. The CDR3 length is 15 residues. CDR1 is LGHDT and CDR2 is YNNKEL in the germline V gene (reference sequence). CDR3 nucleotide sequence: TGTGCCAGCAGCCTGGGACTGCCCAACTCAAATGAGCAGTACTTC. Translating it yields CASSLGLPNSNEQYF.

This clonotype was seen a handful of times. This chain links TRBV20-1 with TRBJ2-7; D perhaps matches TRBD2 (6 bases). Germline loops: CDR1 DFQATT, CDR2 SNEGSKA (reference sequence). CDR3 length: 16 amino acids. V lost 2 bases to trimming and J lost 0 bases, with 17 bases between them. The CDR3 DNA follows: TGCAGTGCTAGACCTTTTGGTAGCGGCTCCTCCTACGAGCAGTACTTC. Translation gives CSARPFGSGSSYEQYF.